This T cell receptor beta chain was recovered during a study of glioma-infiltrating T cells. Overall study results and limits: CDR3 overlap between tissue and blood was very small. Above-expected tissue-blood divergence occurred in all gliomas, most in low-grade ones.

TCR alpha and beta CDR3 regions were amplified from RNA using iRepertoire nested multiplex PCR. One-step reverse transcription and amplification started from approximately 100-400 ng of tissue mRNA or PBMC total RNA. Using its own MiXCR run on the multiplex PCR reads, TCRdb lists one record per CDR3 protein. The data contain tens of thousands of distinct CDR3 sequences, 20% to 25% of them seen just once; the ten biggest clones take up about 6.7%. The CDR3 consists of 14 residues. As regards this clonotype: The antigen is unknown. Possible read error: a much larger clone is one base away.

Sequencing input: glioma tissue, nonneoplastic brain tissue, or PBMCs (not recorded which). The TCR originated in a human donor with low-grade glioma or glioblastoma, undergoing nonglioma brain surgery, or in good health (not recorded which). The V gene is TRBV12-3 or TRBV12-4, the J gene TRBJ2-1; 9 bases are a match to TRBD2. CDR3 DNA sequence: TGTGACAGCAGTTTGCGGGGGGGCCGGTCTGAGCAGTTCTTC. This sequence encodes CDSSLRGGRSEQFF.